This T cell receptor (beta chain) was sequenced in a study of OX40 agonist ivuxolimab in advanced cancers. Clones were read by immunoSEQ multiplex PCR, and TCRdb kept only the in-frame ones, dropping some. Of about 69,000 clones listed, over 75% are singletons. CDR1 is GTSNPN and CDR2 is SVGIG in the germline V gene (reference sequence). This CDR3 is built from 17 residues. V was pared by 5 bases and J by 6 bases, with 16 bases of the junction left unmatched. The clonotype comes from an adult with an advanced solid tumor such as melanoma, head and neck, liver or kidney cancer. Material: CD4+ or CD8+ T cells sorted from blood, obtained in a trial of the OX40 agonist ivuxolimab. This rearrangement joins TRBV30 to TRBJ2-3; 11 bases fit TRBD2. This CDR3 reads CAWWSPSGGNAGDTQYF. In nucleotides, the CDR3 is TGTGCCTGGTGGTCTCCTAGCGGGGGGAACGCAGGGGATACGCAGTATTTT. Using reference TRBV30 and TRBJ2-3 for the parts outside the CDR3, the full variable domain is SQTIHQWPATLVQPVGSPLSLECTVEGTSNPNLYWYRQAAGRGLQLLFYSVGIGQISSEVPQNLSASRPQDRQFILSSKKLLLSDSGFYLCAWWSPSGGNAGDTQYFGPGTRLTVL.